A single sample gave rise to the 10 T cell receptor beta chains below, sequenced in a study of blood T cell repertoires in COVID-19. Here immunoSEQ multiplex PCR was the method, and the copy in TCRdb shows in-frame clones only, minus some. The sample gives under 350,000 clones, about 86% of which show up once; around 4.4% is in the top ten. The sequencing sample was made of PBMCs or T cells enriched from blood (not recorded which). All receptors derive from a woman in her 40s with acute COVID-19.

As concerns this clone: A junction end diverges from the germline sequence, so it may reflect a read error. CDR3 sequence (DNA): TGCGCCAGCAGCTTGTCTTACTCTGGGGCCAACGTCCCGACTTTC. It codes for CASSLSYSGANVPTF. The chain combines TRBV5-1 with TRBJ2-6; D is possibly TRBD1 (5 bases). The CDR3 contains 15 residues. Germline CDR1 reads SGHRS; CDR2 reads YFSETQ. Supplemented by reference TRBV5-1 and TRBJ2-6, the full variable domain reads KAGVTQTPRYLIKTRGQQVTLSCSPISGHRSVSWYQQTPGQGLQFLFEYFSETQRNKGNFPGRFSGRQFSNSRSEMNVSTLELGDSALYLCASSLSYSGANVPTFGAGSRLTVL.

The J gene is TRBJ2-2, the V gene TRBV10-2; no firm D call. The V end lost 3 bases, the J end lost 0 bases, and 14 bases lay between the germline ends. Germline CDR1 reads WSHSY; CDR2 reads SAAADI. This CDR3 is built from 17 residues. CDR3 DNA: TGCGCCAGCAGTGATTTAGCAGCTGCTACGAACACCGGGGAGCTGTTTTTT. Its protein product is CASSDLAAATNTGELFF.

The chain is built from TRBV12-3 or TRBV12-4 and TRBJ1-5; D is ambiguous. This CDR3 comprises 13 residues. V lost 1 base and J lost 3, with 4 bases in between. CDR3 DNA: TGTGCCAGCAGTTTAGGGGCCAATCAGCCCCAGCATTTT. Encoded protein: CASSLGANQPQHF.

The chain joins TRBV15 to TRBJ2-3, with 10 nucleotides matching TRBD2. The CDR3 has 16 amino acids. CDR1 and CDR2 from the germline V gene are LNHNV and YYDKDF (reference sequence). V shed 3 bases, J shed 1 base, and the junction held 4 bases outside the gene matches. This chain's CDR3 is CATSSGGTSGTDTQYF. The CDR3, as DNA: TGTGCCACCAGCAGTGGGGGGACTAGCGGCACAGATACGCAGTATTTT.

The sample holds a few counts of this clone. V and J are TRBV7-9 and TRBJ1-4, with 9 bases identical to TRBD1. CDR3 length: 15 residues. V lost 7 bases to trimming and J lost 6 bases; unmatched junction nucleotides: 9. The germline V gene has CDR1 SEHNR and CDR2 FQNEAQ (reference sequence). The DNA of the CDR3 is TGTGCCAGCATCCACAGGGGGCAGGGAGATGAAAAACTGTTTTTT. This codes for CASIHRGQGDEKLFF.

The chain is built from TRBV3-1 (or the pseudogene TRBV3-2) and TRBJ1-2, with 10 bases matching TRBD1. Germline CDR1 reads LGHDT; CDR2 reads YNNKEL (reference sequence). This CDR3 is 14 amino acids long. Germline trimming cut 9 bases from V and 4 bases from J; bases unmatched to any gene: 8. DNA of the CDR3: TGTGCCAGTTCCGACCGGGACAGGGGCTATGGCTACACCTTC. This gives the protein CASSDRDRGYGYTF.

V is TRBV3-1 (or the pseudogene TRBV3-2) and J is TRBJ1-6, with 7 bases lining up with TRBD1. The CDR3 is 14 residues long. Germline V CDR1 and CDR2: LGHDT, YNNKEL (reference sequence). The J segment lost 9 bases and the V segment lost 1 base, leaving 3 bases of the junction unmatched. The CDR3 loop is CASSQGQGGSPLHF. CDR3 coding DNA: TGTGCCAGCAGCCAAGGACAGGGCGGTTCACCCCTCCACTTT.

V and J are TRBV29-1 and TRBJ2-1; possibly TRBD2 for D (6 bases). The CDR3 sequence is 17 residues long. Germline loops: CDR1 SQVTM, CDR2 ANQGSEA. V dropped 4 bases and J dropped 6 bases, with 25 bases sitting between them. The CDR3 DNA follows: TGCAGCGTTGCCCCCCGGGGGATAGGTACGTTGGGCAATGAGCAGTTCTTC. Amino acids: CSVAPRGIGTLGNEQFF.

The chain couples TRBV11-2 to TRBJ1-2; 7 bases are shared with TRBD1. This CDR3 spans 13 amino acids. Germline lookup yields CDR1 SGHAT and CDR2 FQNNGV. The V gene end was trimmed by 7 bases and the J gene end by 3 bases; junction bases not matched to a gene: 5. The CDR3 bases are TGTGCCAGCACCCTAGGACAGGACTATGGCTACACCTTC. Its translation is CASTLGQDYGYTF.

This clone came up once. This sequence joins TRBV19 and TRBJ1-4; D gene ambiguous. Germline V gives CDR1 LNHDA, CDR2 SQIVND (reference sequence). There are 15 residues in the CDR3. V shed 5 bases and J shed 0 bases, with 10 bases lying between them. CDR3 DNA: TGTGCCAGTAGTCTGCAGTTCGCAACTAATGAAAAACTGTTTTTT. This translates into CASSLQFATNEKLFF.